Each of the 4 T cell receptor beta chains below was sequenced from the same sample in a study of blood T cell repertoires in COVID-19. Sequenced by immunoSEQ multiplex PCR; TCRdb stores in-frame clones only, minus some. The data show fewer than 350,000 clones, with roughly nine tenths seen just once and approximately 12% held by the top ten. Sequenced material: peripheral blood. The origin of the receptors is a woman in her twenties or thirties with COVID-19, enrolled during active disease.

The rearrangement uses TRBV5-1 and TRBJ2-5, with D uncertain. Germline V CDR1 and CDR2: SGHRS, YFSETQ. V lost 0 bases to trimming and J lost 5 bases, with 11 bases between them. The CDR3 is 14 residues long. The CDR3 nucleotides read TGCGCCAGCAGCTTGGACCTGATAGTGGAGACCCAGTACTTC. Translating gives CASSLDLIVETQYF. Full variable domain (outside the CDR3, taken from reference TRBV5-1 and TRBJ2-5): KAGVTQTPRYLIKTRGQQVTLSCSPISGHRSVSWYQQTPGQGLQFLFEYFSETQRNKGNFPGRFSGRQFSNSRSEMNVSTLELGDSALYLCASSLDLIVETQYFGPGTRLLVL.

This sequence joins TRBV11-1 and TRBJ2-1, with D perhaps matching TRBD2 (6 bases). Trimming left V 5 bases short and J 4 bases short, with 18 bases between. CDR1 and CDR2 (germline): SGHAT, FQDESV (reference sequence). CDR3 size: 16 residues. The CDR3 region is CASSGPHGTRYNEQFF. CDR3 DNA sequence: TGTGCCAGCAGCGGACCCCATGGGACTCGATACAATGAGCAGTTCTTC.

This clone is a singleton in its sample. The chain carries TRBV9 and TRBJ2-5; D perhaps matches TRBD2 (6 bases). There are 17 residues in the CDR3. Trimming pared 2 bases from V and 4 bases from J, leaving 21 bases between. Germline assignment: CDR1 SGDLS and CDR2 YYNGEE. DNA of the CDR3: TGTGCCAGCAGCGTGTCTTACCCGGGACGGGGAGGAGAGACCCAGTACTTC. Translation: CASSVSYPGRGGETQYF.

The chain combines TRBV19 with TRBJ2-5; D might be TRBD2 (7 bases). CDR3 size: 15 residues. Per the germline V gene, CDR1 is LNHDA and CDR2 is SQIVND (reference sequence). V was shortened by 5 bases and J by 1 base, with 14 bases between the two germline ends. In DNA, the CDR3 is TGTGCCAGTAGTCACAGGCGGGGGCTCCAAGAGACCCAGTACTTC. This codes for CASSHRRGLQETQYF.